What follows describes a single T cell receptor (beta chain). This record comes from a study of cytomegalovirus exposure and HLA in healthy donors. Vbeta (60) and Jbeta (13) primers were used in the PCR. Measured with immunoSEQ multiplex PCR; TCRdb has only the in-frame clones, and not every one. The data show around 80,000 clones, approximately 60% seen once. The J segment lost 7 bases and the V segment lost 6 bases, leaving 8 bases of the junction unmatched. The CDR3 has 13 amino acids. CDR1 is MNHNS and CDR2 is SASEGT in the germline V gene. The sequencing sample was made of PBMCs. This rearrangement joins TRBV6-1 to TRBJ1-2; 7 bases line up with TRBD1. This TCR derives from a male donor in good health and CMV-seropositive. CDR3 region: CASSATGTGGYTF. The CDR3, as DNA: TGTGCCAGCAGCGCGACAGGGACGGGTGGCTACACCTTC.